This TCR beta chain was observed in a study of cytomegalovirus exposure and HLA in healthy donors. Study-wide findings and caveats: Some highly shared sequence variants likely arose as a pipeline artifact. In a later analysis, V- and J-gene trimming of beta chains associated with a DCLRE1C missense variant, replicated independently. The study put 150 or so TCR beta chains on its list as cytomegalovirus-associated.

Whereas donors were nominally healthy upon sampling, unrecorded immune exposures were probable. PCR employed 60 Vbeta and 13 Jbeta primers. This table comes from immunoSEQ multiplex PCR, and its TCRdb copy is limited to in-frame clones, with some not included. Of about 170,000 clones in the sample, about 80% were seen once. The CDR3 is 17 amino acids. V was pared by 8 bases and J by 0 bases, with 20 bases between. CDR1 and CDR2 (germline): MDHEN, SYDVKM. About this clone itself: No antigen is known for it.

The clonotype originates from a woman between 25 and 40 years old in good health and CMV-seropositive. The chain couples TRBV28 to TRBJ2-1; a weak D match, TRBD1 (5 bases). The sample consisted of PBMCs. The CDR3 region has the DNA TGTGCCAGCGAGGAACAGGAGATCCCTAGCTCCTACAATGAGCAGTTCTTC. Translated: CASEEQEIPSSYNEQFF.